The present T cell receptor (beta chain) was sequenced within a study of T cells in Graves' hyperthyroidism and ophthalmopathy. Researchers amplified the TCR beta CDR3 regions from RNA transcripts. The HTBI set primed first-round TCR CDR3 RT-PCR. Using its own MiXCR run on the multiplex PCR reads, TCRdb lists one record per CDR3 protein. Of about 690,000 distinct CDR3 sequences in the sample, around a sixth are singletons; the top ten hold roughly 16%. The authors obtained PBMCs from over 7.5 ml of fresh peripheral blood. This clonotype has at least ten counts. The J segment lost 3 bases and the V segment lost 0 bases, leaving 4 bases of the junction unmatched. Germline V gene sequence: CDR1 DFQATT, CDR2 SNEGSKA (reference sequence). The CDR3 has 16 amino acids.

The sample consisted of blood. The V and J genes are TRBV20-1 and TRBJ2-3, with TRBD2 matching over 12 bases. The sequence derives from a man between 50 and 59 years old with Graves' hyperthyroidism. Here the CDR3 reads CSARDLTSGRTDTQYF. The CDR3 DNA follows: TGCAGTGCTAGAGATTTGACTAGCGGGAGAACAGATACGCAGTATTTT.